The T cell receptor (beta chain) under discussion was sequenced for a study of T cell responses to AZD1222 COVID-19 vaccine. TCRdb's table, derived via immunoSEQ multiplex PCR, lists solely in-frame clones and lacks some. The repertoire has approximately 160,000 clones, about nine tenths of them found once; the top ten carry 2% to 2.5%. The germline gives CDR1 MDHEN, CDR2 SYDVKM. Trimming removed 1 base from V and 7 bases from J; junction bases left unmatched: 8. The CDR3 runs to 15 residues. The table lists this clone with a few counts. The antigen remains undetermined. Study-wide results and caveats: Dominant at 160-218 and 743-854, vaccine-associated CD4 TCRs also spanned spike. Unmutated variant regions are reportedly the target of nearly half of TCRs that are spike-specific.

The sequence was collected from an adult in good health. V is TRBV28 and J is TRBJ2-7, with TRBD1 matching 9 bases. The sample in question was peripheral blood, obtained on day 0 of AZD1222 vaccination. In DNA form, the CDR3 reads TGTGCCAGCAGTTTATTCGGACAGGGGTTGCTTGAGCAGTACTTC. Residues: CASSLFGQGLLEQYF.